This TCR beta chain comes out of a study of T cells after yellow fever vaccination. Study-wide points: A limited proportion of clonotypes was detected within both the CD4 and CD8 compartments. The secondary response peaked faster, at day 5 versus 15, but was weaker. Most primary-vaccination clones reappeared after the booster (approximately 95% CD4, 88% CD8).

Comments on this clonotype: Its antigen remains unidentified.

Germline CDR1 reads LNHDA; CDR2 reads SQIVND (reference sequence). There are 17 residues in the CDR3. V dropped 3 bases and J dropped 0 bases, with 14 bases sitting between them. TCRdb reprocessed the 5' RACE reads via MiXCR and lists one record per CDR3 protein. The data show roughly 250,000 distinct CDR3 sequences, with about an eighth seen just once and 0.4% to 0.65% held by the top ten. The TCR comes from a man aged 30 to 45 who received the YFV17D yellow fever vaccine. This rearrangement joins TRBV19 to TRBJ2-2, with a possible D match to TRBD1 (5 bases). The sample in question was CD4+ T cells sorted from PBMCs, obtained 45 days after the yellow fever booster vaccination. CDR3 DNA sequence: TGTGCCAGTAGTATTGGGTGGGGCCGAACGAACACCGGGGAGCTGTTTTTT. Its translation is CASSIGWGRTNTGELFF.